Following are 9 T cell receptor beta chains from one sample sequenced in a study of human T cells and chemical hapten exposure. Total RNA came from unfractionated whole blood. Single cDNA molecules in the library carried unique molecular identifiers attached during preparation. MiXCR, run by TCRdb on the reads, gives a single entry per CDR3 protein. The repertoire holds about 3,100 distinct CDR3 sequences, 49% seen once, with about a tenth in the top ten. The sequenced material came from whole blood. The receptor source for this set is a human donor who had alopecia or was a healthy volunteer (not recorded which). Some clones in this sample may be carry-over from other donors' samples. This table probably holds off-target reads from a library built for another chain.

The chain couples TRBV29-1 to TRBJ2-5; tentative D call: TRBD1 (6 bases). Per germline, CDR1 SQVTM and CDR2 ANQGSEA. Trimming cost V 5 bases and J 1 base, with 11 bases left between them. The CDR3 totals 13 residues. The CDR3 is CSVRRGTQETQYF. The DNA of the CDR3 is TGCAGCGTTCGCAGGGGCACCCAAGAGACCCAGTACTTC.

This chain connects TRBV28 to TRBJ2-7; D is undetermined. The germline V and J ends were trimmed by 7 bases and 6 bases, with 13 bases remaining between them. Looked up from germline, CDR1 is MDHEN and CDR2 is SYDVKM. The CDR3 totals 12 residues. The DNA for the CDR3 is TGTGCCAGCACCAAACGGTTCTCCGAGCAGTACTTC. Translating it yields CASTKRFSEQYF.

This clonotype was seen a handful of times. The rearrangement joins TRBV7-9 to TRBJ2-3; 8 positions match TRBD1. Germline CDR1 and CDR2: SEHNR and FQNEAQ (reference sequence). The CDR3 has 15 residues. Trimming took 4 bases from V and 0 from J; bases not matched to a gene: 3. CDR3 protein: CASSSGQGSTDTQYF. For the CDR3, the DNA is TGTGCCAGCAGCTCTGGACAGGGTAGCACAGATACGCAGTATTTT.

Only a few counts were recorded for this clonotype. This sequence joins TRBV29-1 and TRBJ2-4; D remains ambiguous. The germline V gene has CDR1 SQVTM and CDR2 ANQGSEA. Trimming cost V 7 bases and J 8 bases, with 12 bases left between them. This CDR3 is 11 amino acids long. This CDR3 reads CSGCLRDIQYF. As DNA, the CDR3 is TGCAGCGGCTGTTTAAGAGACATTCAGTACTTC.

The chain uses TRBV18 and TRBJ2-7, with TRBD2 matching 7 bases. The germline V gene has CDR1 KGHSH and CDR2 LQKENI. The CDR3 totals 13 residues. The V segment lost 3 bases and the J segment 4 bases; nucleotides outside the gene matches: 3. CDR3 DNA: TGTGCCAGCTCACCCGGGGGAGGGTACGAGCAGTACTTC. Translation gives CASSPGGGYEQYF.

This chain connects TRBV9 to TRBJ2-1; D is possibly TRBD2 (6 bases). The germline CDR1 and CDR2 sequences are SGDLS and YYNGEE. The CDR3 is 15 amino acids. The ends were cut back, 0 bases at V and 6 bases at J, with 13 bases in the middle. The DNA of the CDR3 is TGTGCCAGCAGCGTAGCAACGGGAGCGGTCAATGAGCAGTTCTTC. Translating gives CASSVATGAVNEQFF.

V is TRBV29-1 and J is TRBJ1-2; D is possibly TRBD1 (6 bases). Germline V gene lookup returns CDR1 SQVTM and CDR2 ANQGSEA. The V gene lost 8 bases and the J gene lost 4 bases, with 20 bases spanning the gap. The CDR3 loop spans 14 amino acids. CDR3 sequence: CSIQGQGPPYGYTF. In DNA form, the CDR3 reads TGCAGCATCCAAGGGCAGGGGCCTCCCTATGGCTACACCTTC.

In this sample, this clonotype turned up once. The rearrangement links TRBV25-1 to TRBJ2-7; no definite D call. Trimming removed 6 bases from V and 3 bases from J, with 6 bases in between. The V gene's germline CDR1 is MGHDK and CDR2 SYGVNS. There are 11 residues in the CDR3. In nucleotides, the CDR3 is TGTGCCAGCAGCACAAGCTACGAGCAGTACTTC. It is translated as CASSTSYEQYF.

The chain carries TRBV6-2 or TRBV6-3 and TRBJ2-5; the match to TRBD1 covers 9 bases. The germline gives CDR1 MNHEY, CDR2 SVGEGT. This CDR3 is built from 15 residues. The ends lost 0 bases at V and 5 bases at J; junction bases unmatched: 4. The CDR3 nucleotides read TGTGCCAGCAGTTACTCGACAGGGGGTTTGGAGACCCAGTACTTC. Its protein is CASSYSTGGLETQYF.